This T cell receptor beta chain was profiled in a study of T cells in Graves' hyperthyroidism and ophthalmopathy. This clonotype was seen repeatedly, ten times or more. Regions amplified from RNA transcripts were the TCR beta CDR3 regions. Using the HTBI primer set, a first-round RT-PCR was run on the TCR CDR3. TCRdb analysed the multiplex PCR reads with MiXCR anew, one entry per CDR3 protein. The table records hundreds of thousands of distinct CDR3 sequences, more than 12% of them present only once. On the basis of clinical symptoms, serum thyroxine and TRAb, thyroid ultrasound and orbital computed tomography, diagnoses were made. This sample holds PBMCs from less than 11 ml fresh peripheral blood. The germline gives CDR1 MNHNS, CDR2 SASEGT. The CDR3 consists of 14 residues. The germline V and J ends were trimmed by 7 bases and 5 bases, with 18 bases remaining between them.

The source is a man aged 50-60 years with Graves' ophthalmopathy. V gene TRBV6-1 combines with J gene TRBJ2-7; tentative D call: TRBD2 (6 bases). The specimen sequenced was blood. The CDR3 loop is CASTRRDSFNEQYF. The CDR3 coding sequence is TGTGCCAGCACCCGTAGGGACTCGTTTAACGAGCAGTACTTC.